This paragraph covers one T cell receptor beta chain sequence. Its antigen remains unknown. Germline CDR1 and CDR2: MNHEY and SMNVEV (reference sequence). The CDR3 runs 13 residues. V shed 4 bases, J shed 6 bases, and the junction held 4 bases outside the gene matches. This record belongs to a study of CD4+ T cells in melanoma. General study points: CD8+ T cell, macrophage and B cell function reportedly correlated with neoantigen-specific CD4+ T cells. Reportedly, melanoma neoantigen-specific CD4+ T cells showed varied differentiation states.

Clones were sequenced by immunoSEQ multiplex PCR, and TCRdb holds only the in-frame ones, with some missing. The table lists 13,000 to 15,000 clones, 68% of them singletons. The receptor was isolated from a human donor with melanoma. This chain joins TRBV27 and TRBJ2-5; 8 bases line up with TRBD1. What was sequenced was cells from a culture (not recorded whether cultured in vitro). CDR3 sequence reads: CASSWQGAKTQYF. CDR3 sequence (DNA): TGTGCCAGCAGTTGGCAGGGGGCGAAGACCCAGTACTTC.